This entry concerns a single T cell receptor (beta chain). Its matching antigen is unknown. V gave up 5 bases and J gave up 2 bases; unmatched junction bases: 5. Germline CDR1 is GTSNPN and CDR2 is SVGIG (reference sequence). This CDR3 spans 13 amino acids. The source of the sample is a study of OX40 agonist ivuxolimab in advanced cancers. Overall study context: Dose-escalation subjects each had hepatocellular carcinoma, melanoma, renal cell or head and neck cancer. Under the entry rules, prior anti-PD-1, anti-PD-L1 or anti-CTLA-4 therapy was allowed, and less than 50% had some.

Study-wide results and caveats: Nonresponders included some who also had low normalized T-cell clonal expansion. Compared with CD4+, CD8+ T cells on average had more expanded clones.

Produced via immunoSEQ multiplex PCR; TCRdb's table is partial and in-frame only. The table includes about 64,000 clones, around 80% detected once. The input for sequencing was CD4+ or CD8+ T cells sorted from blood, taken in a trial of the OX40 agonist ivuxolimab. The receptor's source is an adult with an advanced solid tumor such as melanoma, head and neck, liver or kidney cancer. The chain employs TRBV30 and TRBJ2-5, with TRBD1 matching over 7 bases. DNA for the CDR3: TGTGCCTGGCTACGGGACAGTCAAGAGACCCAGTACTTC. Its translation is CAWLRDSQETQYF. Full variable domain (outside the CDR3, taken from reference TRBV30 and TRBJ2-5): SQTIHQWPATLVQPVGSPLSLECTVEGTSNPNLYWYRQAAGRGLQLLFYSVGIGQISSEVPQNLSASRPQDRQFILSSKKLLLSDSGFYLCAWLRDSQETQYFGPGTRLLVL.